Many counts were recorded for the clone carrying this T cell receptor beta chain. Its target is not known. These data belong to a study of breast tumors, draining lymph nodes, adjacent tissues. The V segment lost 5 bases and the J segment 2 bases; nucleotides outside the gene matches: 6. The V gene's germline CDR1 is SQVTM and CDR2 ANQGSEA. The CDR3 is made up of 14 amino acids. Using its own MiXCR run on the multiplex PCR reads, TCRdb lists one record per CDR3 protein. The repertoire holds roughly 100,000 distinct CDR3 sequences, with about 31% as singletons. Findings of the study overall: Tumors had less TCR diversity than lymph nodes, more than nontumor tissue. The data were judged consistent with most tumor T cells coming from lymph node and expanding in tumor. Tumor T cell lymph node origin was a supported hypothesis, not proven.

The lymph nodes were axillary draining lymph nodes from breast cancer patients. V usage is TRBV29-1 and J usage is TRBJ1-2; 9 bases align to TRBD1. The TCR originated in a female donor with breast cancer. Some clones in this sample may be carry-over from other donors' samples. Sequencing was performed on axillary lymph node tissue. The CDR3 nucleotides read TGCAGCGTTCTACCTACAGGGGGCAACTATGGCTACACCTTC. Amino acid sequence: CSVLPTGGNYGYTF.